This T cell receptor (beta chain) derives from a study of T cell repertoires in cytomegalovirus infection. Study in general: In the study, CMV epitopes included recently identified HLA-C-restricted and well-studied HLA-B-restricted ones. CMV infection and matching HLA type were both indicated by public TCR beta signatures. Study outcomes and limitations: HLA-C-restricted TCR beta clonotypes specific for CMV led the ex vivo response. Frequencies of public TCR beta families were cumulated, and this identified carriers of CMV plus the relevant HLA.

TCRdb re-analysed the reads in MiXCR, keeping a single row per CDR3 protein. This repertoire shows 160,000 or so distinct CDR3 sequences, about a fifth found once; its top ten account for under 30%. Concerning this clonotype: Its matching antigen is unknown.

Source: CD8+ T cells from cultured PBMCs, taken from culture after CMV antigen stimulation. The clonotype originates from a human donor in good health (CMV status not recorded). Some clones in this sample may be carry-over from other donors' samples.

The CDR3 bases are TGTGCCAGCAGGTACAGGGTCGGGGCCAACGTCCTGACTTTC. Its translation is CASRYRVGANVLTF. The chain uses TRBV7-8 and TRBJ2-6; D is perhaps TRBD1 (6 bases). Per germline, CDR1 SGHVS and CDR2 FQNEAQ. The CDR3 is 14 residues long. The V end was cut by 6 bases, the J end by 4 bases, with 10 bases between.